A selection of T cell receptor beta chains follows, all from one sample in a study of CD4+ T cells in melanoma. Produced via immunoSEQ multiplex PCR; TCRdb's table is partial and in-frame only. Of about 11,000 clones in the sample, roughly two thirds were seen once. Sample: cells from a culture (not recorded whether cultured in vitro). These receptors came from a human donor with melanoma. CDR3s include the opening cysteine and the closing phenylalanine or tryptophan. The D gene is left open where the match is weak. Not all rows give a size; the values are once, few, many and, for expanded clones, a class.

CDR3nt: TGTGCCAGCACCTTGCGGGACAACAATCAGCCCCAGCATTTT
CDR3aa: CASTLRDNNQPQHF
d_gene: .
v_gene: TRBV6-1
j_gene: TRBJ1-5
abundance: .

CDR3nt: TGTGCCAGCAGCTTGCAGGGAACCGGGGAGCTGTTTTTT
CDR3aa: CASSLQGTGELFF
d_gene: .
v_gene: TRBV7-9
j_gene: TRBJ2-2
abundance: .

CDR3nt: TGCGCCAGCAGCCAAGAAAAAGGGCTAGCGGGGGACCGTCTCAGCTTC
CDR3aa: CASSQEKGLAGDRLSF
d_gene: TRBD2
v_gene: TRBV4-1
j_gene: TRBJ2-7
abundance: .

CDR3nt: TGTGCCAGCAGCCCGTATGGGACAGCTAATGAAAAACTGTTTTTT
CDR3aa: CASSPYGTANEKLFF
d_gene: TRBD1
v_gene: TRBV7-9
j_gene: TRBJ1-4
abundance: few

CDR3nt: TGTGCCAGCACCGGACGGGACCCTTATAATTCACCCCTCCACTTT
CDR3aa: CASTGRDPYNSPLHF
d_gene: .
v_gene: TRBV6-5
j_gene: TRBJ1-6
abundance: .

CDR3nt: TGTGCCAGTAGTATCAGGGAAGGGAATAGCAATCAGCCCCAGCATTTT
CDR3aa: CASSIREGNSNQPQHF
d_gene: .
v_gene: TRBV19
j_gene: TRBJ1-5
abundance: .

CDR3nt: TGTGCCAGCACCCGGGGGGGCCCAAATCAGCCCCAGCATTTT
CDR3aa: CASTRGGPNQPQHF
d_gene: .
v_gene: TRBV7-8
j_gene: TRBJ1-5
abundance: .

CDR3nt: TGTGCCAGCAGTTTAGGTCCCCAGGGCACTGAAGCTTTCTTT
CDR3aa: CASSLGPQGTEAFF
d_gene: .
v_gene: TRBV27
j_gene: TRBJ1-1
abundance: .

CDR3nt: TGTGCCAGCAGGAAAACAGGGAGCAAGGATGAAAAACTGTTTTTT
CDR3aa: CASRKTGSKDEKLFF
d_gene: .
v_gene: TRBV27
j_gene: TRBJ1-4
abundance: .

CDR3nt: TGTGCCAGCAGCTTTTTGGCTAACTATGGCTACACCTTC
CDR3aa: CASSFLANYGYTF
d_gene: .
v_gene: TRBV4-1
j_gene: TRBJ1-2
abundance: .

CDR3nt: TGTGCCAGCAGCGTAGGGGGGGACAGCCTATTGGCTACGCAGTATTTT
CDR3aa: CASSVGGDSLLATQYF
d_gene: .
v_gene: TRBV9
j_gene: TRBJ2-3
abundance: once

CDR3nt: TGTGCCTGGAGTATAAGGGCGGGAGGGGAGCTGTTTTTT
CDR3aa: CAWSIRAGGELFF
d_gene: .
v_gene: TRBV30
j_gene: TRBJ2-2
abundance: once

CDR3nt: TGTGCCAGCAGCTTAGGACTAGCGGGGTCAGATACGCAGTATTTT
CDR3aa: CASSLGLAGSDTQYF
d_gene: TRBD2
v_gene: TRBV7-9
j_gene: TRBJ2-3
abundance: .

CDR3nt: TGTGCCAGCAGTTCCCCATCTCCGGGACAGGGGTGGCTGTTTTTT
CDR3aa: CASSSPSPGQGWLFF
d_gene: TRBD1
v_gene: TRBV27
j_gene: TRBJ2-2
abundance: .

CDR3nt: TGTGCCAGTAGTATAAGGGACAGAAGCAATCAGCCCCAGCATTTT
CDR3aa: CASSIRDRSNQPQHF
d_gene: TRBD1
v_gene: TRBV19
j_gene: TRBJ1-5
abundance: .

CDR3nt: TGTGCCAGCAGCCGCACCGGGGAGCTGTTTTTT
CDR3aa: CASSRTGELFF
d_gene: .
v_gene: TRBV7-6
j_gene: TRBJ2-2
abundance: .

CDR3nt: TGTGCCAGCAGCCTCGGACAGGGCGGTTTCGCAGTCTATGGCTACACCTTC
CDR3aa: CASSLGQGGFAVYGYTF
d_gene: TRBD1
v_gene: TRBV5-4
j_gene: TRBJ1-2
abundance: .

CDR3nt: TGCGCCAGCAGCTTGGTTCCCGGGGGAATCACTGAAGCTTTCTTT
CDR3aa: CASSLVPGGITEAFF
d_gene: .
v_gene: TRBV5-1
j_gene: TRBJ1-1
abundance: .

CDR3nt: TGTGCCAGCAGCTTAATCCCAGGGGGGGCTTACGAGCAGTACTTC
CDR3aa: CASSLIPGGAYEQYF
d_gene: .
v_gene: TRBV7-2
j_gene: TRBJ2-7
abundance: .

CDR3nt: TGTGCCTGGAGTGTAGGCTCCACAGGGCTCTTCTCAGATACGCAGTATTTT
CDR3aa: CAWSVGSTGLFSDTQYF
d_gene: .
v_gene: TRBV30
j_gene: TRBJ2-3
abundance: .

CDR3nt: TGTGCCAGCAGCCCCCTCGGGCCCGAGCAGTACTTC
CDR3aa: CASSPLGPEQYF
d_gene: .
v_gene: TRBV7-9
j_gene: TRBJ2-7
abundance: few

CDR3nt: TGTGCCAGCAGCCCCCCCCCTGAGCACAATGAGCAGTTCTTC
CDR3aa: CASSPPPEHNEQFF
d_gene: .
v_gene: TRBV7-2
j_gene: TRBJ2-1
abundance: few

CDR3nt: TGTGCCAGCAGCTCCCGGCTGGAGACCCAGTACTTC
CDR3aa: CASSSRLETQYF
d_gene: .
v_gene: TRBV5-6
j_gene: TRBJ2-5
abundance: .

CDR3nt: TGTGCCAGCAGCTTAGCAGGCAGGGCGCATCAGCCCCAGCATTTT
CDR3aa: CASSLAGRAHQPQHF
d_gene: .
v_gene: TRBV7-8
j_gene: TRBJ1-5
abundance: .

CDR3nt: TGTGCCAGCAGCTTAGTGGGGGGGAACACTGAAGCTTTCTTT
CDR3aa: CASSLVGGNTEAFF
d_gene: .
v_gene: TRBV7-2
j_gene: TRBJ1-1
abundance: .

CDR3nt: TGTGCCAGCAGTGACCCTGCGGGGGGATACAATGAGCAGTTCTTC
CDR3aa: CASSDPAGGYNEQFF
d_gene: TRBD2
v_gene: TRBV6-6
j_gene: TRBJ2-1
abundance: .

CDR3nt: TGTGCCAGCAGAAGGACTAGCGGGGGGTCTTACGAGCAGTACTTC
CDR3aa: CASRRTSGGSYEQYF
d_gene: TRBD2
v_gene: TRBV28
j_gene: TRBJ2-7
abundance: .

CDR3nt: TGTGCCAGCTCACCACGTGCCGGGACAGGTCTAGAAGCTTTCTTT
CDR3aa: CASSPRAGTGLEAFF
d_gene: TRBD1
v_gene: TRBV18
j_gene: TRBJ1-1
abundance: .

CDR3nt: TGTGCCAGCACCTCTGCAGGGGTTAATTCACCCCTCCACTTT
CDR3aa: CASTSAGVNSPLHF
d_gene: .
v_gene: TRBV9
j_gene: TRBJ1-6
abundance: few

CDR3nt: TGTGCCAGCAGTTACGAGGGGGGGTCCCCCGAGCAGTACTTC
CDR3aa: CASSYEGGSPEQYF
d_gene: .
v_gene: TRBV6-6
j_gene: TRBJ2-7
abundance: .

CDR3nt: TGTGCCAGCAGCCCGGGAGGCTATAATTCACCCCTCCACTTT
CDR3aa: CASSPGGYNSPLHF
d_gene: .
v_gene: TRBV5-8
j_gene: TRBJ1-6
abundance: few

CDR3nt: TGTGCCTGGAGTGTACAAGCGTATGAGACCCAGTACTTC
CDR3aa: CAWSVQAYETQYF
d_gene: .
v_gene: TRBV30
j_gene: TRBJ2-5
abundance: .

CDR3nt: TGTGCCAGCAGCTTGGGGGAAATCAATGAGCAGTTCTTC
CDR3aa: CASSLGEINEQFF
d_gene: .
v_gene: TRBV5-8
j_gene: TRBJ2-1
abundance: .

CDR3nt: TGTGCCAGCAGCCCTCGGGAGGGCGGTAATCAGCCCCAGCATTTT
CDR3aa: CASSPREGGNQPQHF
d_gene: .
v_gene: TRBV6-5
j_gene: TRBJ1-5
abundance: .

CDR3nt: TGTGCCAGCTCACCTTACGGACAGGGGTACACCGGGGAGCTGTTTTTT
CDR3aa: CASSPYGQGYTGELFF
d_gene: TRBD1
v_gene: TRBV18
j_gene: TRBJ2-2
abundance: .

CDR3nt: TGTGCCAGCAGTTACCCAAACCGGGACAAGTCCTACGAGCAGTACTTC
CDR3aa: CASSYPNRDKSYEQYF
d_gene: .
v_gene: TRBV6-5
j_gene: TRBJ2-7
abundance: .

CDR3nt: TGTGCCAGCAGCATGACAGGCAATCAGCCCCAGCATTTT
CDR3aa: CASSMTGNQPQHF
d_gene: .
v_gene: TRBV6-5
j_gene: TRBJ1-5
abundance: few

CDR3nt: TGTGCCAGCTCGCAGGGGCATAGCTCCTACGAGCAGTACTTC
CDR3aa: CASSQGHSSYEQYF
d_gene: .
v_gene: TRBV7-8
j_gene: TRBJ2-7
abundance: few

CDR3nt: TGTGCCATCAGTGCGCATAACCTGAACTCTGGAAACACCATATATTTT
CDR3aa: CAISAHNLNSGNTIYF
d_gene: .
v_gene: TRBV10-3
j_gene: TRBJ1-3
abundance: once

CDR3nt: TGTGCCAGCAGCTTATCTCAGGCGAGAATGAACACTGAAGCTTTCTTT
CDR3aa: CASSLSQARMNTEAFF
d_gene: .
v_gene: TRBV7-3
j_gene: TRBJ1-1
abundance: once

CDR3nt: TGTGCTAGTGGGACCGACAGGGAGATCTATGGCTACACCTTC
CDR3aa: CASGTDREIYGYTF
d_gene: TRBD1
v_gene: TRBV12-5
j_gene: TRBJ1-2
abundance: .

CDR3nt: TGTGCCAGCTCACCTGGTGGGGCAGGGGATCGGAACACTGAAGCTTTCTTT
CDR3aa: CASSPGGAGDRNTEAFF
d_gene: .
v_gene: TRBV18
j_gene: TRBJ1-1
abundance: .

CDR3nt: TGTGCCAGCAGCGAGGGGTTAGGTACGCAGTATTTT
CDR3aa: CASSEGLGTQYF
d_gene: .
v_gene: TRBV2
j_gene: TRBJ2-3
abundance: .

CDR3nt: TGTGCCAGCAGCTTAGACAAGACTAGCGGGGGGTATGAGCAGTTCTTC
CDR3aa: CASSLDKTSGGYEQFF
d_gene: TRBD2
v_gene: TRBV11-3
j_gene: TRBJ2-1
abundance: few

CDR3nt: TGCGCCAGCAGCTTGGGTCGGGGGTTCCTCTACGAGCAGTACTTC
CDR3aa: CASSLGRGFLYEQYF
d_gene: .
v_gene: TRBV5-1
j_gene: TRBJ2-7
abundance: .

CDR3nt: TGCGCCAGCAGCCAAGTCGGTGTGCGGGACAGTTCCTACGAGCAGTACTTC
CDR3aa: CASSQVGVRDSSYEQYF
d_gene: .
v_gene: TRBV4-1
j_gene: TRBJ2-7
abundance: .

CDR3nt: TGTGCCAGCAGCATTATGGGAGGAATGAACACTGAAGCTTTCTTT
CDR3aa: CASSIMGGMNTEAFF
d_gene: .
v_gene: TRBV7-3
j_gene: TRBJ1-1
abundance: .

CDR3nt: TGTGCCAGCAGCTTGAAAGGGACCCCAACCTGCAATGAGCAGTTCTTC
CDR3aa: CASSLKGTPTCNEQFF
d_gene: .
v_gene: TRBV11-2
j_gene: TRBJ2-1
abundance: once

CDR3nt: TGTGCCAGCAGCTTGACCGGATATGGCTACACCTTC
CDR3aa: CASSLTGYGYTF
d_gene: .
v_gene: TRBV5-4
j_gene: TRBJ1-2
abundance: .

CDR3nt: TGTGCCAGCAGTTCAAATCAGCCCCAGCATTTT
CDR3aa: CASSSNQPQHF
d_gene: .
v_gene: TRBV6-5
j_gene: TRBJ1-5
abundance: .

CDR3nt: TGTGCCTGGAGTGGGCGGCAGCGCTATAATTCACCCCTCCACTTT
CDR3aa: CAWSGRQRYNSPLHF
d_gene: .
v_gene: TRBV30
j_gene: TRBJ1-6
abundance: .

CDR3nt: TGTGCCAGCAGTGAAAGGGTGGACACTGAAGCTTTCTTT
CDR3aa: CASSERVDTEAFF
d_gene: .
v_gene: TRBV2
j_gene: TRBJ1-1
abundance: .

CDR3nt: TGTGCCAGCAGCTTAGACAGGGAGGGGAAACCCCAGCATTTT
CDR3aa: CASSLDREGKPQHF
d_gene: .
v_gene: TRBV7-9
j_gene: TRBJ1-5
abundance: few

CDR3nt: TGTGCCAGCAGCAAAGGGGCCACTAGCGGCTACGAGCAGTACTTC
CDR3aa: CASSKGATSGYEQYF
d_gene: .
v_gene: TRBV21-1
j_gene: TRBJ2-7
abundance: .

CDR3nt: TGCGCCAGCAGCGCCCTGGGGGCCTCAAAATACGAGCAGTACTTC
CDR3aa: CASSALGASKYEQYF
d_gene: .
v_gene: TRBV5-1
j_gene: TRBJ2-7
abundance: few

CDR3nt: TGTGCCAGCTCACCAAGCCAAGGATCTGGAAACACCATATATTTT
CDR3aa: CASSPSQGSGNTIYF
d_gene: .
v_gene: TRBV18
j_gene: TRBJ1-3
abundance: .